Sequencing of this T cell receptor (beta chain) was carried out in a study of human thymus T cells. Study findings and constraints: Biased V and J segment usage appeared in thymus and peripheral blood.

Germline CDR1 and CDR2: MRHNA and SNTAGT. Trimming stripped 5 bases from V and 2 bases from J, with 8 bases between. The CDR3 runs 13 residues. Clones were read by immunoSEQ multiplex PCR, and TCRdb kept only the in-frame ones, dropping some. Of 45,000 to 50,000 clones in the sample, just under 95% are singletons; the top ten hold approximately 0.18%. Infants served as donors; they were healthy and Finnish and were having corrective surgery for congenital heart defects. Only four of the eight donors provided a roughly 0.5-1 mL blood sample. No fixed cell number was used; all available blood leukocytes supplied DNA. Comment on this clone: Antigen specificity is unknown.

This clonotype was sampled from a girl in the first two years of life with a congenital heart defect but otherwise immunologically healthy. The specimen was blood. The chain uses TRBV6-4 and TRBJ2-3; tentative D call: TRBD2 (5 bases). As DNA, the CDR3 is TGTGCCAGCAGTTGGACTTCCACAGATACGCAGTATTTT. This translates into CASSWTSTDTQYF.